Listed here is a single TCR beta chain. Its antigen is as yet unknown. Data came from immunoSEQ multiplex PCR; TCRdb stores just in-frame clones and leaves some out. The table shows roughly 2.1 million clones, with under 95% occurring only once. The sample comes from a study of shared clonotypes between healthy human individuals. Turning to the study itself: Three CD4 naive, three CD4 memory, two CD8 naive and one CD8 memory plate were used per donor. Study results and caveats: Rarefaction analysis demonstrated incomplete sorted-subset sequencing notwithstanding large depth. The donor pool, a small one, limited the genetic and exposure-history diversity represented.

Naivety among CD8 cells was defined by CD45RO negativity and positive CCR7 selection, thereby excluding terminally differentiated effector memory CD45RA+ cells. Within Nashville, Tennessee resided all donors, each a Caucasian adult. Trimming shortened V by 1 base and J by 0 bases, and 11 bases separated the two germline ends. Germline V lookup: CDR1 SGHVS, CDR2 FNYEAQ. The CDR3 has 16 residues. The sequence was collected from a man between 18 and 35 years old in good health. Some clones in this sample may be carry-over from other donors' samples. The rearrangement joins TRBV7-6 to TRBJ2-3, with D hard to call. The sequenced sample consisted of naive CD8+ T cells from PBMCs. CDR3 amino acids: CASSLDRRASTDTQYF. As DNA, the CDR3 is TGTGCCAGCAGCTTAGACCGGCGCGCTAGCACAGATACGCAGTATTTT.